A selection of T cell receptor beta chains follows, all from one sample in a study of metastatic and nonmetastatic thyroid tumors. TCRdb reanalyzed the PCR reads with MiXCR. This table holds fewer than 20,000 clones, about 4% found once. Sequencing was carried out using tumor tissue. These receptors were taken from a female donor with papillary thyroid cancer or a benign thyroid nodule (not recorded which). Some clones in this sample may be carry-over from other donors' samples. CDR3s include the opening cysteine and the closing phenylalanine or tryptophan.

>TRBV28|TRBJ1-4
CASSWNEKLFF
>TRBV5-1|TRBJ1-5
CASSLFPSDSNQPQHF
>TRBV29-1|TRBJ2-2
CSVDRPSSPGELFF
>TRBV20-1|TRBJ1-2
CSARDRDRGIYGYTF
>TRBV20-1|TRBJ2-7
CSASPGATGLEQYF
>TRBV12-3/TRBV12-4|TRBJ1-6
CASSIGQLNSPLHF
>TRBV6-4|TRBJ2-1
CASSYSGLAGVYNEQFF
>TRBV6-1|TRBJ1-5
CASGGDRGQPQHF
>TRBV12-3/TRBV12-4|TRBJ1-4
CASSKQGRVEKLFF
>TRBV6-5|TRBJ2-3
CASSYSGRGTDTQYF
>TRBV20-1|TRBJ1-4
CSARTQGRTNEKLFF
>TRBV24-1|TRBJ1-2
CATSDASGTGGVYYGYTF
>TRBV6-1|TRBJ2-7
CASSETPFWLWQPSYEQYF
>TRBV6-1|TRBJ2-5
CASGNGARSYF
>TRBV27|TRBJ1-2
CASRTTFEGVNYGYTF
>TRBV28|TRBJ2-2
CASSSGTGGAGELFF
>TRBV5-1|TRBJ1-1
CASSLGQAYTEAFF
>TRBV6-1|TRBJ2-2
CASRFAGWGGTGELFF
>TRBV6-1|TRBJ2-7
CAGEERPYEQYF
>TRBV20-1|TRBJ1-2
CSASPGGTLEDTF
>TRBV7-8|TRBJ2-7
CASNPGWTYEQYF
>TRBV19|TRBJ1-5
CASSMGYINQPQHF
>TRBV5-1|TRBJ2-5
CASSLGGEETQYF
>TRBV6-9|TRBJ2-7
CASSYNSGPYEQYF
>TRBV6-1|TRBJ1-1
CASSPPRGRNTEAFF
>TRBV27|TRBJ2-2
CASRPIAGSGELFF
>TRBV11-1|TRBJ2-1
CASSYSGSSANEQFF
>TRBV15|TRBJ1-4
CATSNDRGDEKLFF
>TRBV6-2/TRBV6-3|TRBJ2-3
CASRSWSGSSTDTQYF
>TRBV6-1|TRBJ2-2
CASSYRTGELFF
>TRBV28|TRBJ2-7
CASSLTGSYEQYF
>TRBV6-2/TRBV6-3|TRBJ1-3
CASSYGSVGNTIYF
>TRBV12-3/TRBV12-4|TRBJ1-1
CASRGTGVSEAFF
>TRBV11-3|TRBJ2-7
CASSLGASGSYEQYF
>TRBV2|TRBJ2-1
CASSGQGAPYNEQFF
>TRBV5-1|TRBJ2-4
CASSLASQGGNIQYF
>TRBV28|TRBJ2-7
CASSLSRGGYEQYF
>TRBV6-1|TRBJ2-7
CASSWLAGAEQYF
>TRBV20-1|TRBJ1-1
CSARVPTEAFF
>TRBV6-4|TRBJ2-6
CASSRTSGSIVNVLTF
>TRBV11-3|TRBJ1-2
CASSPTDRIYGYTF
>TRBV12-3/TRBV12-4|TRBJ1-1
CASSFRREQNTEAFF
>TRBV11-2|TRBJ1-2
CASSLGTADYYGYTF
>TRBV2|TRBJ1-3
CASSEFPGNTIYF
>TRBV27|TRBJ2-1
CASSITGLVGNEQFF
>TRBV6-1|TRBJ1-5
CASSSGSQPQHF
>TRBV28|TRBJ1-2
CASSFQGQGSGYTF
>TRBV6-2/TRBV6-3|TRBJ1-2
CASSRQGVNYGYTF
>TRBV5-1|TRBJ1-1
CASSLIIGGDTEAFF
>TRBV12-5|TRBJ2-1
CAWGGTRGLNEQFF
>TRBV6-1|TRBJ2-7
CASSEVAENDEQYF
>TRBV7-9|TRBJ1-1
CASSLRGGENTEAFF
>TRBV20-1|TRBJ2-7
CSAIRRRREEQYF